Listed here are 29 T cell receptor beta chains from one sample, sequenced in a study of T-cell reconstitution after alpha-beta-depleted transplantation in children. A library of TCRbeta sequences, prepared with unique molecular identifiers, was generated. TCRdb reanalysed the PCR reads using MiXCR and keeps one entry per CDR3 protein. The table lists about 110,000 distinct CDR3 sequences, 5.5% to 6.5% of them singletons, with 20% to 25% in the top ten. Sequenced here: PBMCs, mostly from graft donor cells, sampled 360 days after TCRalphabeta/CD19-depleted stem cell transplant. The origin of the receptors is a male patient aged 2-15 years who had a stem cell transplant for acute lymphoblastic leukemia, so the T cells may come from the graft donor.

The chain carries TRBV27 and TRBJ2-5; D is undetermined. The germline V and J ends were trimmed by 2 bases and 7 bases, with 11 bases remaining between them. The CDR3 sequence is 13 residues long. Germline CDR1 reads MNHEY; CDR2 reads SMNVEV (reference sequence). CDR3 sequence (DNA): TGTGCCAGCAGTTTAGGCCCGACGGGGACCCAGTACTTC. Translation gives CASSLGPTGTQYF.

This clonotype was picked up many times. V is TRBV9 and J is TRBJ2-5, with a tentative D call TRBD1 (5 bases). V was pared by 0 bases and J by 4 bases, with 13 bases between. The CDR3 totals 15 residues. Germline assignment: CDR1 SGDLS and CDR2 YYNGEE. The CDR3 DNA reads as TGTGCCAGCAGCGTAGACGGCAGGGCAAGAGAGACCCAGTACTTC. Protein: CASSVDGRARETQYF. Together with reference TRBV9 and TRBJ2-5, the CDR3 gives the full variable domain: DSGVTQTPKHLITATGQRVTLRCSPRSGDLSVYWYQQSLDQGLQFLIQYYNGEERAKGNILERFSAQQFPDLHSELNLSSLELGDSALYFCASSVDGRARETQYFGPGTRLLVL.

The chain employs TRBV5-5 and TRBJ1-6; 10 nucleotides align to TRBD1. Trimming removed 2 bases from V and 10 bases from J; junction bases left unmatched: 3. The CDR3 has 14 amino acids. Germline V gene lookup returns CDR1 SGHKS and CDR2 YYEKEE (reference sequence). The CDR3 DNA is TGTGCCAGCAGCTTTGGACAGGGGGACTCACCCCTCCACTTT. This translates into CASSFGQGDSPLHF. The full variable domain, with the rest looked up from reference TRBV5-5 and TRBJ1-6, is DAGVTQSPTHLIKTRGQQVTLRCSPISGHKSVSWYQQVLGQGPQFIFQYYEKEERGRGNFPDRFSARQFPNYSSELNVNALLLGDSALYLCASSFGQGDSPLHFGNGTRLTVT.

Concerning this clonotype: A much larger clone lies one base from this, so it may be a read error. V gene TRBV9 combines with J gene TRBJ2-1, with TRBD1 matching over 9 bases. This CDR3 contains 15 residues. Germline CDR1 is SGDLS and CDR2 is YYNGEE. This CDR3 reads CASSEGQGPYNEQSF. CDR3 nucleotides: TGTGCCAGCAGCGAGGGACAGGGTCCCTACAATGAGCAGTCCTTC.

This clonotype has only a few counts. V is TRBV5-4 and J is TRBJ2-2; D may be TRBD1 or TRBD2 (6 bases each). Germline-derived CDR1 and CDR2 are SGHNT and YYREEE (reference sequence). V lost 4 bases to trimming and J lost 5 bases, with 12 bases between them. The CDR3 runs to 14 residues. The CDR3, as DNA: TGTGCCAGCAGCCCAAAAGGGGGGACCGGGGAGCTGTTTTTT. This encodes CASSPKGGTGELFF. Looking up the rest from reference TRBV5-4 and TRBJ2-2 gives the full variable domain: ETGVTQSPTHLIKTRGQQVTLRCSSQSGHNTVSWYQQALGQGPQFIFQYYREEENGRGNFPPRFSGLQFPNYSSELNVNALELDDSALYLCASSPKGGTGELFFGEGSRLTVL.

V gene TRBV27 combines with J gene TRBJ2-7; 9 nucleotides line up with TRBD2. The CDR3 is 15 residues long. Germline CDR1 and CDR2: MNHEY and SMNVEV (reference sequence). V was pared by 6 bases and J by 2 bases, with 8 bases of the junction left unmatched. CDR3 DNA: TGTGCCAGCAGACCCCCGGGACTAGCTGCCTACGAGCAGTACTTC. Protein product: CASRPPGLAAYEQYF.

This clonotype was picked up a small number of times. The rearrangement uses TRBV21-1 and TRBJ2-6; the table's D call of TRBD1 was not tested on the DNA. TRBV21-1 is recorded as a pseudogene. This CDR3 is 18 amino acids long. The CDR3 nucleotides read TGTGCCAGCAGCAACCGGGACAGGGCACAATCTGGGGCCAACGTCCTGACTTTC. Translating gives CASSNRDRAQSGANVLTF.

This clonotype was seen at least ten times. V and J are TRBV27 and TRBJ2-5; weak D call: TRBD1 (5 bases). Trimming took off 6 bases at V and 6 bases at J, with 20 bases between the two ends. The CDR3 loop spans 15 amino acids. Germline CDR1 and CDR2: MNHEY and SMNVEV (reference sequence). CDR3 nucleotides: TGTGCCAGCAGCCTATGGCCAGGGCCGAGGCAGACCCAGTACTTC. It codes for CASSLWPGPRQTQYF.

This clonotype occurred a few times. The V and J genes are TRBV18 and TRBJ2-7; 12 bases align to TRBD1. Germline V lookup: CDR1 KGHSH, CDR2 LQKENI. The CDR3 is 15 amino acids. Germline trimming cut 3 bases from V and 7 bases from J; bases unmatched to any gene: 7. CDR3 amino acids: CASSPTGQGAGEQYF. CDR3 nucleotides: TGTGCCAGCTCACCCACGGGACAGGGGGCTGGTGAGCAGTACTTC.

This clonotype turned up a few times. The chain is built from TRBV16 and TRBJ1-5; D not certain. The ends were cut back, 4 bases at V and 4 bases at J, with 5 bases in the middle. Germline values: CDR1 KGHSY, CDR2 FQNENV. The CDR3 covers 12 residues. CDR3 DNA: TGTGCCAGCAGCCTCCAGAATCAGCCCCAGCATTTT. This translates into CASSLQNQPQHF.

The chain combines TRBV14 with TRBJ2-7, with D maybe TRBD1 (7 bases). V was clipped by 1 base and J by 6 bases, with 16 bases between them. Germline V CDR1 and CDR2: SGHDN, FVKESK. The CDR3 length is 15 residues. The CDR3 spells CASSQVTGTRAEQYF. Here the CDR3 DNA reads TGTGCCAGCAGCCAAGTGACAGGGACTCGAGCCGAGCAGTACTTC.

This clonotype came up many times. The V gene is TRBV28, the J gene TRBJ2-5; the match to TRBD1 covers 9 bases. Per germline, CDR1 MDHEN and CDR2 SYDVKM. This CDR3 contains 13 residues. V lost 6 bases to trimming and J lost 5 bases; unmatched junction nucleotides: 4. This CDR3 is CASRDRGRETQYF. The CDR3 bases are TGTGCCAGCAGAGACAGGGGGAGGGAGACCCAGTACTTC.

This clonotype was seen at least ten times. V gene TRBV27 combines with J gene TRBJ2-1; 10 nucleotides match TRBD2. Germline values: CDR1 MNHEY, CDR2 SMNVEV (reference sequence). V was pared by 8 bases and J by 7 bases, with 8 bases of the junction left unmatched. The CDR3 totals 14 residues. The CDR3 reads CASSRGSGRNEQFF. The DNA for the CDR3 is TGTGCCAGCTCCCGGGGTAGCGGGAGGAATGAGCAGTTCTTC.

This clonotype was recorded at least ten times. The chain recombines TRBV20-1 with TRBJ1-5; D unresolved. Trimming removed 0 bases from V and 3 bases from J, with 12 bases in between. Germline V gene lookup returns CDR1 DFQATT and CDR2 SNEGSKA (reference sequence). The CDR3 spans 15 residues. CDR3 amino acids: CSARDIERPNQPQHF. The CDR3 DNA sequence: TGCAGTGCTAGAGATATAGAAAGGCCCAATCAGCCCCAGCATTTT.

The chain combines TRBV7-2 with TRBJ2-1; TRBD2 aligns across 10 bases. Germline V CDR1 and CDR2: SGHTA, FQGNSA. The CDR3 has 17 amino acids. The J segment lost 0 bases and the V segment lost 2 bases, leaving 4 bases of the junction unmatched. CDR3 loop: CASSLRSGRGSYNEQFF. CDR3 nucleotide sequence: TGTGCCAGCAGCTTAAGGAGCGGGAGGGGCTCCTACAATGAGCAGTTCTTC. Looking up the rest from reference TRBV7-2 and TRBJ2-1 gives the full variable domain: GAGVSQSPSNKVTEKGKDVELRCDPISGHTALYWYRQSLGQGLEFLIYFQGNSAPDKSGLPSDRFSAERTGGSVSTLTIQRTQQEDSAVYLCASSLRSGRGSYNEQFFGPGTRLTVL.

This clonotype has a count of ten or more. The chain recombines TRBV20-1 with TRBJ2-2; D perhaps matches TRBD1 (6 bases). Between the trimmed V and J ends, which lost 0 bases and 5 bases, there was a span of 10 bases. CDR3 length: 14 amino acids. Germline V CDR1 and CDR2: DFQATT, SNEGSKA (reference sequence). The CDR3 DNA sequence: TGCAGTGCTAGAGATTACAGGGAGACCGGGGAGCTGTTTTTT. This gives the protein CSARDYRETGELFF.

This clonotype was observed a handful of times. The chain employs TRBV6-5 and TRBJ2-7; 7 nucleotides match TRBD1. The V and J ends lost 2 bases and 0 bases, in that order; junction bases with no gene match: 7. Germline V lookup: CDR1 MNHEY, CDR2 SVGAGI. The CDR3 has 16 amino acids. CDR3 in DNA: TGTGCCAGCAGTTACGGGTACAGGGGAAGCTCCTACGAGCAGTACTTC. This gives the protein CASSYGYRGSSYEQYF.

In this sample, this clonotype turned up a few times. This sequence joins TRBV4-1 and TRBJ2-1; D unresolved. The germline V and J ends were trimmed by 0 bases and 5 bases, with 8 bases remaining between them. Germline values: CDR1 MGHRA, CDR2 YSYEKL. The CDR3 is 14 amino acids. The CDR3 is CASSQDNRDNEQFF. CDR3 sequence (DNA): TGCGCCAGCAGCCAAGATAATAGAGACAATGAGCAGTTCTTC.

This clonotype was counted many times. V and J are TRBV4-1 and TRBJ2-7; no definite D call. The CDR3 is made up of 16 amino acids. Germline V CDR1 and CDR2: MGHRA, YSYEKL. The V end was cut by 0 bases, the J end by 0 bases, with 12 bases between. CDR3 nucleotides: TGCGCCAGCAGCCAAGAAGGGTGGACGAACTCCTACGAGCAGTACTTC. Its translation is CASSQEGWTNSYEQYF.

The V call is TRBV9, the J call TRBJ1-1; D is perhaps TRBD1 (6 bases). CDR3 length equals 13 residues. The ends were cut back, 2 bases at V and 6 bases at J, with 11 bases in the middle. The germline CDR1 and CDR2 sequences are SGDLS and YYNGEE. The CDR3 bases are TGTGCCAGCAGCGTTTACAGGGACTCTGAAGCTTTCTTT. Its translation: CASSVYRDSEAFF.

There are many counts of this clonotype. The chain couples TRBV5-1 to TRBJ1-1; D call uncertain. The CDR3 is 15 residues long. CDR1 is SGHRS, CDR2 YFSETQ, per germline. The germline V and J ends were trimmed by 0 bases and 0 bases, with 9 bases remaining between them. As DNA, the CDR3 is TGCGCCAGCAGCTTGGGAGGGAAGATGAACACTGAAGCTTTCTTT. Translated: CASSLGGKMNTEAFF.

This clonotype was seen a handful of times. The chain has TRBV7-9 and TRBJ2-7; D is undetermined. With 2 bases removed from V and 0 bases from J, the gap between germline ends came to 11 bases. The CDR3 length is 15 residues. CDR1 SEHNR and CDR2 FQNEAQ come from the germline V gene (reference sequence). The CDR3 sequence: CASSLSQESSYEQYF. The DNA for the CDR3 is TGTGCCAGCAGCTTAAGCCAGGAGAGCTCCTACGAGCAGTACTTC.

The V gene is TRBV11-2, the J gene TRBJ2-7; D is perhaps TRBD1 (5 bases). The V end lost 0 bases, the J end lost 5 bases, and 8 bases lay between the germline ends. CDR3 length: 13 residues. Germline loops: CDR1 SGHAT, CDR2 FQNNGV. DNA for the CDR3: TGTGCCAGCAGCTTAGACAGGGCCCACGAGCAGTACTTC. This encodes CASSLDRAHEQYF.

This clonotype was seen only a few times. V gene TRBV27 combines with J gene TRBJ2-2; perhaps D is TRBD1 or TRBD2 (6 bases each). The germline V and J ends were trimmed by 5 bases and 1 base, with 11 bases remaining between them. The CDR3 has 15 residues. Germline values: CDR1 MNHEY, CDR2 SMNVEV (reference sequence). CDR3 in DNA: TGTGCCAGCAGTGGACGGGGGCGGAACACCGGGGAGCTGTTTTTT. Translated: CASSGRGRNTGELFF.

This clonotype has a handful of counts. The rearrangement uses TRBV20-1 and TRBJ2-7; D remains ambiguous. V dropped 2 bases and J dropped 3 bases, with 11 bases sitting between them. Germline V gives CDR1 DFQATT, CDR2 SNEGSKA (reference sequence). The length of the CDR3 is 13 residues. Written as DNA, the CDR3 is TGCAGTGCTAGAATTGTTACACGCTACGAGCAGTACTTC. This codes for CSARIVTRYEQYF.

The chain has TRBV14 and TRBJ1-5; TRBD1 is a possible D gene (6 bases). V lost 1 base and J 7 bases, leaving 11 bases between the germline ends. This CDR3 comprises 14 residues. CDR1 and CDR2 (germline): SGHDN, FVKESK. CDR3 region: CASSQAGAGQPQHF. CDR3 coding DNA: TGTGCCAGCAGCCAAGCAGGGGCGGGACAGCCCCAGCATTTT.

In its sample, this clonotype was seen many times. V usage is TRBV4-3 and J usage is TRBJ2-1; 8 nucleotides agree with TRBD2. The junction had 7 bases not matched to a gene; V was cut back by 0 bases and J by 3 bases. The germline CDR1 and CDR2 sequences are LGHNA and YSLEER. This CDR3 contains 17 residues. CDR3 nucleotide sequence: TGCGCCAGCAGCCAAGAGGGTAGCGGGGTCCTCTACAATGAGCAGTTCTTC. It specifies CASSQEGSGVLYNEQFF.

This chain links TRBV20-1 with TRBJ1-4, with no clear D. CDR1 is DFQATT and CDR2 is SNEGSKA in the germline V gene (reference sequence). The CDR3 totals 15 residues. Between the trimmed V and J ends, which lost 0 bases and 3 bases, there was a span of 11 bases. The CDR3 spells CSARDWTGPNEKLFF. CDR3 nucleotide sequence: TGCAGTGCTAGAGATTGGACCGGACCTAATGAAAAACTGTTTTTT.

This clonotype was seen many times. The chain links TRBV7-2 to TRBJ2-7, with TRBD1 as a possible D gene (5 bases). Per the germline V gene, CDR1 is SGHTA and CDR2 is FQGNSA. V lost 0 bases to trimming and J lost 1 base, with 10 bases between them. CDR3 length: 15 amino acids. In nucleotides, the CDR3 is TGTGCCAGCAGCTTAGCGCCGACAGTTTCCTACGAGCAGTACTTC. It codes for CASSLAPTVSYEQYF.